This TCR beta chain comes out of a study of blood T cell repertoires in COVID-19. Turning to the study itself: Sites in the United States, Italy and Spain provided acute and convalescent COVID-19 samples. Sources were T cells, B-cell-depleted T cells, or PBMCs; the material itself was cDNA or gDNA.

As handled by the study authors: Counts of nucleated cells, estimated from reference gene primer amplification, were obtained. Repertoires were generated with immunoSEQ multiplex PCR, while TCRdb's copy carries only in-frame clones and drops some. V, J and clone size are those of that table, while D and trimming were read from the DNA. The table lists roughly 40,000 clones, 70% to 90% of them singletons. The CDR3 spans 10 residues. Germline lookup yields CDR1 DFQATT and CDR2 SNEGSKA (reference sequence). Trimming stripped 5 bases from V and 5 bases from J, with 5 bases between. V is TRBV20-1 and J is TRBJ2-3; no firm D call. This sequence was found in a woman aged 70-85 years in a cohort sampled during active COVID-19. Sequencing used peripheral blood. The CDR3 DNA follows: TGCAGTGCTCCATTAGATACGCAGTATTTT. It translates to CSAPLDTQYF.